In this sample, the clone carrying this TCR beta chain turned up a few times. Its specificity is unknown. The length of the CDR3 is 13 residues. CDR1 and CDR2 (germline): LNHNV, YYDKDF (reference sequence). V was trimmed by 1 base and J by 6 bases, leaving 8 bases between them. From 5'RACE with constant-segment primers came TCR alpha and TCR beta cDNA libraries that carried sample barcodes and UMIs. TCRdb reprocessed the 5' RACE reads with MiXCR, giving one entry per CDR3 protein. The table has about 430,000 distinct CDR3 sequences, 20% to 25% seen once. This entry comes from a study of T-cell memory formation after mild COVID-19. The overall study: The two donors had largely donor-specific TCR clusters.

Whole-study findings and limits: Some SARS-CoV-2-responding clones were already detected in memory before infection. Among clones contracting day 15 to 85, CD4/CD8 was balanced, whereas later expanders leaned CD4+.

The receptor was isolated from an adult woman who had mild COVID-19 (a few samples of this study predate the infection). Cell type and time point are not known. The sequenced sample was PBMCs or a T cell subset sorted from them (not recorded which). The chain uses TRBV15 and TRBJ2-3; D remains unclear. CDR3 residues: CATSRVSQDTQYF. CDR3 nucleotide sequence: TGTGCCACCAGCAGAGTGTCCCAGGATACGCAGTATTTT.